The 11 T cell receptor beta chains below all came from one sample that was sequenced in a study of cytomegalovirus exposure and HLA in healthy donors. The PCR contained 60 Vbeta and 13 Jbeta primers. This table comes from immunoSEQ multiplex PCR, and its TCRdb copy is limited to in-frame clones, with some not included. The sample comprises about 150,000 clones, about four fifths of which are singletons, and approximately 6% rests with the top ten. Sequencing was done on a sample of PBMCs. The receptors here all came from a man aged 25 to 45 in good health and CMV-seropositive.

This chain connects TRBV5-1 to TRBJ2-2; perhaps TRBD1 as D (5 bases). Germline CDR1 is SGHRS and CDR2 is YFSETQ. The CDR3 is 12 residues long. Trimming removed 6 bases at V and 6 bases at J, with 9 bases between. The chain's CDR3 is CASTLGAGELFF. Written as DNA, the CDR3 is TGCGCCAGCACCCTAGGGGCCGGGGAGCTGTTTTTT.

The chain employs TRBV7-9 and TRBJ1-4, with TRBD1 as a possible D gene (5 bases). Germline CDR1 is SEHNR and CDR2 is FQNEAQ (reference sequence). V was cut by 1 base and J by 5 bases, with 20 bases left in between. The CDR3 consists of 18 residues. The chain's CDR3 is CASSLDPRAPSENEKLFF. The CDR3 nucleotides read TGTGCCAGCAGCTTAGATCCCAGGGCGCCCTCAGAGAATGAAAAACTGTTTTTT.

The chain uses TRBV6-1 and TRBJ1-4; possible D gene TRBD1, 6 bases. The V gene's germline CDR1 is MNHNS and CDR2 SASEGT. There are 17 residues in the CDR3. Trimming took 0 bases from V and 6 from J, leaving 17 bases between them. The CDR3 protein is CASSEAALTGSDEKLFF. The CDR3, as DNA: TGTGCCAGCAGTGAAGCGGCCCTCACAGGGTCGGATGAAAAACTGTTTTTT.

The chain combines TRBV29-1 with TRBJ1-1, with TRBD1 as a possible D gene (6 bases). The length of the CDR3 is 12 residues. V lost 4 bases, J lost 8 bases, and 14 bases lay in between. The germline V gene encodes CDR1 SQVTM and CDR2 ANQGSEA. CDR3 amino acids: CSVGGGGREAFF. The CDR3 nucleotides read TGCAGCGTTGGAGGGGGGGGTCGGGAAGCTTTCTTT.

The genes are TRBV2 and TRBJ1-5, with 8 nucleotides matching TRBD1. The CDR3 is 14 residues long. Germline lookup yields CDR1 SNHLY and CDR2 FYNNEI. V lost 6 bases to trimming and J lost 5 bases; unmatched junction nucleotides: 6. DNA for the CDR3: TGTGCCAGCAGCTCGGACAGGGAGGATCAGCCCCAGCATTTT. It codes for CASSSDREDQPQHF.

The genes are TRBV7-9 and TRBJ2-1, with 10 bases matching TRBD2. V gave up 1 base and J gave up 2 bases; unmatched junction bases: 8. Per the germline V gene, CDR1 is SEHNR and CDR2 is FQNEAQ (reference sequence). The CDR3 contains 18 residues. The DNA of the CDR3 is TGTGCCAGCAGCTTAGGTCTAGCGGGAGACGGCCCCTACAATGAGCAGTTCTTC. Encoded protein: CASSLGLAGDGPYNEQFF. The complete variable domain, with remaining parts taken from reference TRBV7-9 and TRBJ2-1, reads DTGVSQNPRHKITKRGQNVTFRCDPISEHNRLYWYRQTLGQGPEFLTYFQNEAQLEKSRLLSDRFSAERPKGSFSTLEIQRTEQGDSAMYLCASSLGLAGDGPYNEQFFGPGTRLTVL.

The chain uses TRBV19 and TRBJ1-5; no firm D call. Germline CDR1 and CDR2: LNHDA and SQIVND (reference sequence). The CDR3 loop spans 15 amino acids. V was clipped by 5 bases and J by 0 bases, with 11 bases between them. CDR3 loop: CASSPRQYSNQPQHF. The CDR3 bases are TGTGCCAGTAGTCCAAGACAATATAGCAATCAGCCCCAGCATTTT.

The rearrangement joins TRBV7-8 to TRBJ2-7, with 7 bases identical to TRBD1. The trim removed 5 bases at V and 0 bases at J, leaving 7 bases unmatched. The CDR3 has 15 amino acids. From germline, CDR1 is SGHVS and CDR2 FQNEAQ. The CDR3 region has the DNA TGTGCCAGCAGCCCGGAAGGGGGCGTCTCCTACGAGCAGTACTTC. This translates into CASSPEGGVSYEQYF.

This clone was detected only once. V is TRBV30 and J is TRBJ2-7; D is perhaps TRBD2 (6 bases). The germline V gene encodes CDR1 GTSNPN and CDR2 SVGIG (reference sequence). The CDR3 consists of 15 residues. The V gene lost 1 base and the J gene lost 0 bases, with 13 bases spanning the gap. The CDR3, as DNA: TGTGCCTGGAGTGCCCTAGCGAGGAGCTCCTACGAGCAGTACTTC. Protein product: CAWSALARSSYEQYF.

This clone was seen more than once but under ten times. The chain couples TRBV11-2 to TRBJ2-7; tentatively, D is TRBD2 (5 bases). Trimming removed 5 bases from V and 6 bases from J, with 11 bases in between. This CDR3 has 12 amino acids. The germline gives CDR1 SGHAT, CDR2 FQNNGV. CDR3 DNA: TGTGCCAGCAGCCTTGGAGGTGGCGAGCAGTACTTC. Protein: CASSLGGGEQYF.

V is TRBV27 and J is TRBJ2-3, with D possibly TRBD1 on 6 matching bases. The CDR3 has 15 residues. Germline loops: CDR1 MNHEY, CDR2 SMNVEV (reference sequence). With 6 bases removed from V and 2 bases from J, the gap between germline ends came to 15 bases. The CDR3 spells CASRPRDTITDTQYF. The DNA of the CDR3 is TGTGCCAGCAGACCCCGGGACACCATCACAGATACGCAGTATTTT.